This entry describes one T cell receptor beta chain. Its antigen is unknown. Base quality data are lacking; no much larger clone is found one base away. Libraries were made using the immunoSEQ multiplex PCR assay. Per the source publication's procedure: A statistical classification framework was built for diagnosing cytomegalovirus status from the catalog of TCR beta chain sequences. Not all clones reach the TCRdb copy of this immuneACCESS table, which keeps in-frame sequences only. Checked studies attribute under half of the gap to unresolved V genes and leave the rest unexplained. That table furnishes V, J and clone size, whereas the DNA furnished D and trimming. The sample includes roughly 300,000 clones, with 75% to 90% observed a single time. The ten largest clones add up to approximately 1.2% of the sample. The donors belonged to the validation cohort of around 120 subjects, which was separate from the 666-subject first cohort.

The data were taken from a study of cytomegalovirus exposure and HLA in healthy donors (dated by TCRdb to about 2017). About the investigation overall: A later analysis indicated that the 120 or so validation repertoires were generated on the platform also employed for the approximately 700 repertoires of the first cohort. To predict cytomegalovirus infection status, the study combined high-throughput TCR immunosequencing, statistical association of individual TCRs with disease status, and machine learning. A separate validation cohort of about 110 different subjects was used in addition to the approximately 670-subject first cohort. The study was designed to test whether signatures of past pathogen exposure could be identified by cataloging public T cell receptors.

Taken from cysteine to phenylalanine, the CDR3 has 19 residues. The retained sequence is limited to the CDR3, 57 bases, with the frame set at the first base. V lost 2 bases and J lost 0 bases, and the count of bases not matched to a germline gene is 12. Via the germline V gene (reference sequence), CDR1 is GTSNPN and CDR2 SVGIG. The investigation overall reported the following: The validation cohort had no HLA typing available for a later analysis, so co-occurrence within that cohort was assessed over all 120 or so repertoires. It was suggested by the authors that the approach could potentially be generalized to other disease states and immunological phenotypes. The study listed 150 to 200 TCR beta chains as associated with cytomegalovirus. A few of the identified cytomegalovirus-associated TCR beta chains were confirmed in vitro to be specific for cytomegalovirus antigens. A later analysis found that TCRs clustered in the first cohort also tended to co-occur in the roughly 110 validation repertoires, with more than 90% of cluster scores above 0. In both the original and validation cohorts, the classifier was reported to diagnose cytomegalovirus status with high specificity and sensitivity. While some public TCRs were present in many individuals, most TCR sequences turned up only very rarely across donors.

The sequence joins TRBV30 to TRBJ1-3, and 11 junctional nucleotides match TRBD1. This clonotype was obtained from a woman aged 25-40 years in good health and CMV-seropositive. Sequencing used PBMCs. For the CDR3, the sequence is CAWSTGQGVFGLSGNTIYF. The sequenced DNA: TGTGCCTGGAGTACGGGACAGGGGGTCTTCGGGCTCTCTGGAAACACCATATATTTT.